Listed below are T cell receptor beta chains from one sample, sequenced in a study of neurological immune-mediated disorders. TCRdb redid the calling of the 5' RACE reads with MiXCR, one entry per CDR3 protein. The repertoire holds 45,000 or so distinct CDR3 sequences, with about 6% as singletons. The sequencing sample was made of CD4+ T cells from blood. The receptors were sampled from a middle-aged woman in good health. Each CDR3 is given without its conserved first and last residue. The order of the fields is J gene, clone size, V gene, CDR3 protein. Clone size is not always given. Where it is, it says once, few, many or a class for expanded clones.

j_call: TRBJ2-7; clone_size: many; v_call: TRBV20-1; cdr3_aa: SALWGEQY
j_call: TRBJ2-7; clone_size: many; v_call: TRBV5-1; cdr3_aa: ASSWGLSGPSYEQY
j_call: TRBJ2-1; clone_size: many; v_call: TRBV5-1; cdr3_aa: ASRGLDTSYNEQF
j_call: TRBJ1-5; clone_size: many; v_call: TRBV7-6; cdr3_aa: ASSSAGAPGQPQH
j_call: TRBJ2-3; clone_size: many; v_call: TRBV5-8; cdr3_aa: ASSLLWDGGTDTQY
j_call: TRBJ1-6; clone_size: many; v_call: TRBV10-3; cdr3_aa: AIRGTGDNSPLH
j_call: TRBJ2-5; clone_size: many; v_call: TRBV6-5; cdr3_aa: ASRGKETQY
j_call: TRBJ2-7; clone_size: many; v_call: TRBV5-1; cdr3_aa: ASSLEGKVHEQY
j_call: TRBJ2-7; clone_size: many; v_call: TRBV11-1; cdr3_aa: ASSYRPDSEQY
j_call: TRBJ1-1; clone_size: many; v_call: TRBV3-1; cdr3_aa: ASSPTSKLGAF
j_call: TRBJ2-7; clone_size: many; v_call: TRBV28; cdr3_aa: ASSTGGAMAYEQY
j_call: TRBJ2-3; clone_size: many; v_call: TRBV7-2; cdr3_aa: ASSLSSGSEADTQY
j_call: TRBJ2-5; clone_size: many; v_call: TRBV15; cdr3_aa: ATRGAHRVETQY
j_call: TRBJ2-1; clone_size: many; v_call: TRBV6-5; cdr3_aa: ASTLGPFPGNEQF
j_call: TRBJ2-2; clone_size: -; v_call: TRBV4-3; cdr3_aa: ASSQDPSVDGELF
j_call: TRBJ2-3; clone_size: many; v_call: TRBV29-1; cdr3_aa: STNTDTQY
j_call: TRBJ2-3; clone_size: many; v_call: TRBV24-1; cdr3_aa: ATSDLDPSTDTQY
j_call: TRBJ2-7; clone_size: many; v_call: TRBV27; cdr3_aa: ASSREGVSSYEQY
j_call: TRBJ2-5; clone_size: -; v_call: TRBV5-4; cdr3_aa: ASSPGTGKETQY
j_call: TRBJ2-3; clone_size: many; v_call: TRBV29-1; cdr3_aa: SVWQGTDTQY
j_call: TRBJ1-2; clone_size: many; v_call: TRBV7-8; cdr3_aa: ASSVQTGEGYT
j_call: TRBJ2-1; clone_size: -; v_call: TRBV6-1; cdr3_aa: ASSMNDNEQF
j_call: TRBJ2-1; clone_size: -; v_call: TRBV5-5; cdr3_aa: ASSLAQHEQF
j_call: TRBJ1-5; clone_size: many; v_call: TRBV5-1; cdr3_aa: ASSLTGVGQPQH
j_call: TRBJ2-7; clone_size: medium-sized; v_call: TRBV7-2; cdr3_aa: ASSFYRVGREQY
j_call: TRBJ2-3; clone_size: -; v_call: TRBV20-1; cdr3_aa: SARLAGSGRTDTQY
j_call: TRBJ2-1; clone_size: medium-sized; v_call: TRBV5-1; cdr3_aa: ASSSTGTNSYNEQF
j_call: TRBJ1-2; clone_size: many; v_call: TRBV11-2; cdr3_aa: ASSRSGGADT